This is a list of T cell receptor beta chains from one sample in a study of T cells in tuberculosis. Only in-frame clones appear in the TCRdb table, and some are missing; sequencing was by immunoSEQ multiplex PCR. The sample lists some 40,000 clones, 95% occurring once. The sequenced material came from PBMCs. The receptors stem from a donor aged 10 to 29 with latent tuberculosis or without tuberculosis infection. Both conserved end residues are part of each CDR3. D genes are given only for firm matches. Size is stated for part of the rows, as once, few or many counts, or as a class when the clone is expanded.

abundance | d_gene | j_gene | v_gene | CDR3aa | CDR3nt
NA | TRBD1 | TRBJ1-2 | TRBV28 | CASSPTGFGGYTF | TGTGCCAGCAGCCCGACAGGGTTCGGCGGCTACACCTTC
once | TRBD2 | TRBJ2-7 | TRBV5-4 | CASSFFGGAPYEQYF | TGTGCCAGCAGCTTCTTCGGGGGGGCCCCCTACGAGCAGTACTTC
NA | TRBD2 | TRBJ2-3 | TRBV5-1 | CASSLGAGGHEVSTSTDTQYF | TGCGCCAGCAGCTTGGGGGCGGGAGGTCACGAGGTTTCTACTAGCACAGATACGCAGTATTTT
NA | TRBD1 | TRBJ2-2 | TRBV9 | CASSGGQGLAGELFF | TGTGCCAGCAGCGGCGGACAGGGTCTAGCCGGGGAGCTGTTTTTT
NA | NA | TRBJ1-5 | TRBV18 | CASSPQRTPDPQHF | TGTGCCAGCTCACCTCAAAGGACTCCCGATCCCCAGCATTTT
few | TRBD1 | TRBJ2-7 | TRBV7-9 | CASSLNLRTGGYEQYF | TGTGCCAGCAGCCTCAATCTGAGGACAGGGGGTTACGAGCAGTACTTC
NA | NA | TRBJ1-4 | TRBV19 | CASSRSKRATNEKLFF | TGTGCCAGTAGTCGTTCAAAACGGGCAACTAATGAAAAACTGTTTTTT
NA | NA | TRBJ2-7 | TRBV21-1 | CASSKGLKRGSSYEQYF | TGTGCCAGCAGCAAAGGCCTAAAGCGGGGGTCTTCCTACGAGCAGTACTTC
NA | TRBD1 | TRBJ2-5 | TRBV10-3 | CAISLQGASGETQYF | TGTGCCATCAGCTTACAGGGGGCTTCAGGAGAGACCCAGTACTTC
NA | TRBD1 | TRBJ1-5 | TRBV27 | CASSSGQGGQPQHF | TGTGCCAGCAGTTCGGGACAGGGAGGTCAGCCCCAGCATTTT
NA | NA | TRBJ2-7 | TRBV6-6 | CASQSRADKDEQYF | TGTGCCAGCCAGTCCAGGGCAGATAAGGACGAGCAGTACTTC
NA | TRBD1 | TRBJ2-2 | TRBV7-9 | CASSSNRGSGTGELFF | TGTGCCAGCAGCTCAAACAGGGGGAGTGGCACCGGGGAGCTGTTTTTT
NA | NA | TRBJ1-1 | TRBV30 | CAWNSWAPGGAFF | TGTGCCTGGAACTCTTGGGCCCCGGGGGGAGCTTTCTTT
NA | TRBD1 | TRBJ2-1 | TRBV6-1 | CASIQQGISNEQFF | TGTGCCAGCATCCAACAGGGGATTTCGAATGAGCAGTTCTTC
NA | TRBD2 | TRBJ2-2 | TRBV11-2 | CASSRILGTSNTGELFF | TGTGCCAGCAGTCGAATACTCGGGACTAGCAACACCGGGGAGCTGTTTTTT
NA | TRBD1 | TRBJ2-7 | TRBV10-1 | CASISRDRAYEQYF | TGCGCCAGCATTTCCCGGGACAGGGCCTACGAGCAGTACTTC
NA | NA | TRBJ1-5 | TRBV6-5 | CASSYFSAHQPQHF | TGTGCCAGCAGTTACTTCAGCGCTCACCAGCCCCAGCATTTT
NA | TRBD1 | TRBJ1-1 | TRBV19 | CASSIDGTGVEAFF | TGTGCCAGTAGTATAGACGGCACAGGGGTTGAAGCTTTCTTT